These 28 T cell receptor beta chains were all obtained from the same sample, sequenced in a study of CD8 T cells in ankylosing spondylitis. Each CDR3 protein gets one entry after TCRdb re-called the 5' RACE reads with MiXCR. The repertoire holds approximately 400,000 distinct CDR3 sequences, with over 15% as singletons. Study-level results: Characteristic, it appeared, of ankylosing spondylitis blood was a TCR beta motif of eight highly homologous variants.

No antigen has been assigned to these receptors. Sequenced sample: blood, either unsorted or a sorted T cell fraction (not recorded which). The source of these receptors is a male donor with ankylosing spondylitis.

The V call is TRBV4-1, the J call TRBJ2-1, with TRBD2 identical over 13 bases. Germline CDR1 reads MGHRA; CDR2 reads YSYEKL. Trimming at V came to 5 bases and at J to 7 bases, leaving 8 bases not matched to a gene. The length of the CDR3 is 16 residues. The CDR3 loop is CASSVPTSGGLNEQFF. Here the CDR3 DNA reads TGCGCCAGCAGCGTACCGACTAGCGGGGGGTTGAATGAGCAGTTCTTC.

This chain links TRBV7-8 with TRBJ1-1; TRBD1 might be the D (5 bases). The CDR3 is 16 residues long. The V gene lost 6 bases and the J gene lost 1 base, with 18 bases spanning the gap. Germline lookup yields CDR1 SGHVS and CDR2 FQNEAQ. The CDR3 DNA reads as TGTGCCAGCAGATTCTCCTTATGGACACCGAACACTGAAGCTTTCTTT. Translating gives CASRFSLWTPNTEAFF.

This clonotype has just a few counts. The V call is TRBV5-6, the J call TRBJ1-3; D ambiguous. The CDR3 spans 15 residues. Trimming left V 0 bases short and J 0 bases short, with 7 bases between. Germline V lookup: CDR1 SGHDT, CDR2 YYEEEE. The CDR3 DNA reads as TGTGCCAGCAGCTTGGAAGGGCGCTCTGGAAACACCATATATTTT. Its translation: CASSLEGRSGNTIYF.

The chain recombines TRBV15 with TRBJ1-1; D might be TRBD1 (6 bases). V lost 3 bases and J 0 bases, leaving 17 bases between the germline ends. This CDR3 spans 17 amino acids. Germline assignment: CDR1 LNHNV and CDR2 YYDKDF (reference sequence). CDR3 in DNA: TGTGCCACCAGCAGGCCCGGGGACATTTTCATGAACACTGAAGCTTTCTTT. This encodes CATSRPGDIFMNTEAFF.

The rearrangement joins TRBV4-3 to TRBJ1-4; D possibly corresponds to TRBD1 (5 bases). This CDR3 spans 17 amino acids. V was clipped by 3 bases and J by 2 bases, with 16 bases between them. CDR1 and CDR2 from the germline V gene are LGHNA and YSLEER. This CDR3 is CASSQGVGAGTNEKLFF. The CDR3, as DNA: TGCGCCAGCAGCCAGGGGGTCGGGGCAGGGACTAATGAAAAACTGTTTTTT.

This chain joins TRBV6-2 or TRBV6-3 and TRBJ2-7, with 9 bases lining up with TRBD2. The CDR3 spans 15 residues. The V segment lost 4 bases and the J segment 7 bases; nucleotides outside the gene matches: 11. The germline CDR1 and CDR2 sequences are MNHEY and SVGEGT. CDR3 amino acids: CASSSHPTSGGEQYF. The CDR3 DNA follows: TGTGCCAGCAGTTCCCACCCGACTAGCGGAGGGGAGCAGTACTTC.

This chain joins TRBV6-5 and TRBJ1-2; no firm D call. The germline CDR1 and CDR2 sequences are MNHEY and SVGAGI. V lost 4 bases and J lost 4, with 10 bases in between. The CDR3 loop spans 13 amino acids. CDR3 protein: CASSSDVGYGYTF. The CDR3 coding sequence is TGTGCCAGCAGTTCCGACGTCGGCTATGGCTACACCTTC.

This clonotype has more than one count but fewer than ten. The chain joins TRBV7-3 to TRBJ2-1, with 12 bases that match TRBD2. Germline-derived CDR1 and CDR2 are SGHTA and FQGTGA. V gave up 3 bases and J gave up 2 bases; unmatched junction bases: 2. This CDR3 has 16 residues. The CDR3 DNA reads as TGTGCCAGCAGCTTGCTAGCGGGAGGGGCCTACAATGAGCAGTTCTTC. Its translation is CASSLLAGGAYNEQFF.

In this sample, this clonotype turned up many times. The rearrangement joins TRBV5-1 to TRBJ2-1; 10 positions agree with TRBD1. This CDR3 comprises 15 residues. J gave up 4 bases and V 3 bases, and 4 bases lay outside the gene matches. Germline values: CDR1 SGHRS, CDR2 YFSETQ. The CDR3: CASSYSGQGYNEQFF. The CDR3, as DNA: TGCGCCAGCAGCTATTCGGGACAGGGGTACAATGAGCAGTTCTTC. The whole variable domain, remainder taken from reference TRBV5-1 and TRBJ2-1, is KAGVTQTPRYLIKTRGQQVTLSCSPISGHRSVSWYQQTPGQGLQFLFEYFSETQRNKGNFPGRFSGRQFSNSRSEMNVSTLELGDSALYLCASSYSGQGYNEQFFGPGTRLTVL.

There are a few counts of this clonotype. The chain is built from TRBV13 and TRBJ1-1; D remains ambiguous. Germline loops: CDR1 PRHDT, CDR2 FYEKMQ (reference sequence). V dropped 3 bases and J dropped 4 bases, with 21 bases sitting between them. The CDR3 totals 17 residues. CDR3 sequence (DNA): TGTGCCAGCAGCTTCAGGTCCCCAGGACTTGGGAGCACTGAAGCTTTCTTT. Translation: CASSFRSPGLGSTEAFF.

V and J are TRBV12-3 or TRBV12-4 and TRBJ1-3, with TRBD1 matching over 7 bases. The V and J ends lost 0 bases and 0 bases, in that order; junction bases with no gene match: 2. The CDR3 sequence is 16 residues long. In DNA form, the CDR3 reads TGTGCCAGCAGTTTAGCCCGACAGGGCTCTGGAAACACCATATATTTT. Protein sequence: CASSLARQGSGNTIYF.

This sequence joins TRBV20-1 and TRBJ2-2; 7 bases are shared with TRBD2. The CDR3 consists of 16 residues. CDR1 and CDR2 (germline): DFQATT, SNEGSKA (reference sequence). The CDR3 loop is CSAPGGMGKTAGELFF. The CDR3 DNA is TGCAGCGCCCCCGGGGGGATGGGGAAGACGGCCGGGGAGCTGTTTTTT.

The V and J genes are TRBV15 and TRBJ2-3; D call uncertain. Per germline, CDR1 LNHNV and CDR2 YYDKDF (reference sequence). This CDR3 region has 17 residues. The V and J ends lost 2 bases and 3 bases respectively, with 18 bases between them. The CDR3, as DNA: TGTGCCACCAGCAGAAAGAAGGTTGGGCTTTGGACAGATACGCAGTATTTT. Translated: CATSRKKVGLWTDTQYF.

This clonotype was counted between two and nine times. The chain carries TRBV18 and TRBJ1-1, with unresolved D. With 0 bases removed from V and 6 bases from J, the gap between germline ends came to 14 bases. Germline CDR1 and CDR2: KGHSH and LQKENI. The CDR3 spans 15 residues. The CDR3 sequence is CASSPPAGSGPEAFF. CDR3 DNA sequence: TGTGCCAGCTCACCACCGGCAGGTAGTGGCCCTGAAGCTTTCTTT.

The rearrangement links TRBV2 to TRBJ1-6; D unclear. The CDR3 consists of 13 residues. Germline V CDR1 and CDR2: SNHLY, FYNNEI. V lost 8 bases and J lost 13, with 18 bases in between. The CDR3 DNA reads TGTGCCAGCGCCCGGGGAGGCGGTGGGCCCCTCCACTTT. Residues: CASARGGGGPLHF.

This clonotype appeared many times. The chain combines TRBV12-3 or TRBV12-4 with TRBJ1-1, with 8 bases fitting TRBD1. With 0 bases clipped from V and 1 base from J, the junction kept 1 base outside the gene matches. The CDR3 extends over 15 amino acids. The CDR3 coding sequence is TGTGCCAGCAGTTTAGCCGGGACAGGGAACACTGAAGCTTTCTTT. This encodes CASSLAGTGNTEAFF.

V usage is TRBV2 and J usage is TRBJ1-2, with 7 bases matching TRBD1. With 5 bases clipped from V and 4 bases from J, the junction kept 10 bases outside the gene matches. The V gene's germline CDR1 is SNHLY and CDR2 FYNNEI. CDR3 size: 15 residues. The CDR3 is CASSLSDRVGYGYTF. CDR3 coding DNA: TGTGCCAGCAGTTTGAGCGACAGGGTGGGCTATGGCTACACCTTC. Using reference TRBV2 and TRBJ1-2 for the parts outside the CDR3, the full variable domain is EPEVTQTPSHQVTQMGQEVILRCVPISNHLYFYWYRQILGQKVEFLVSFYNNEISEKSEIFDDQFSVERPDGSNFTLKIRSTKLEDSAMYFCASSLSDRVGYGYTFGSGTRLTVV.

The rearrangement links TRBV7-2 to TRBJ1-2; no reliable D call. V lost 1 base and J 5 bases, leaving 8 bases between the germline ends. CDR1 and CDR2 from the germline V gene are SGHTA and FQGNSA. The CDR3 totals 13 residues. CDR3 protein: CASSLVVQYGYTF. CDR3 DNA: TGTGCCAGCAGCTTAGTCGTGCAATATGGCTACACCTTC.

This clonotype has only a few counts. CDR3: CSARPGQGAVDTQYF. In DNA form, the CDR3 reads TGCAGTGCTAGACCGGGACAGGGGGCTGTAGATACGCAGTATTTT. V is TRBV20-1 and J is TRBJ2-3, with 12 positions matching TRBD1. Germline V gene data show CDR1 as DFQATT and CDR2 as SNEGSKA (reference sequence). The CDR3 covers 15 residues. V trimming: 2 bases; J trimming: 5 bases; junction bases outside the gene matches: 5.

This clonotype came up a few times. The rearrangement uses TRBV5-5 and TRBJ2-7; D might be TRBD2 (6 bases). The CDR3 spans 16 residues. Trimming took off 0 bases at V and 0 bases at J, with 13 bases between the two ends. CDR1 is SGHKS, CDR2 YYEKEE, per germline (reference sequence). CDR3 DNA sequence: TGTGCCAGCAGCTTGGTGGCAGGGACTGTCTCCTACGAGCAGTACTTC. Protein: CASSLVAGTVSYEQYF.

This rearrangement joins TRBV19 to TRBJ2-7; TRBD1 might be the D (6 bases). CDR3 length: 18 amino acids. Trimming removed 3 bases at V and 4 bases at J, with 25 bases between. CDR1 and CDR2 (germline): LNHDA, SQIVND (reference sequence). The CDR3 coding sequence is TGTGCCAGTAGTATTGGCAGGGGCGGAATCAGGGACATGTACGAGCAGTACTTC. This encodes CASSIGRGGIRDMYEQYF.

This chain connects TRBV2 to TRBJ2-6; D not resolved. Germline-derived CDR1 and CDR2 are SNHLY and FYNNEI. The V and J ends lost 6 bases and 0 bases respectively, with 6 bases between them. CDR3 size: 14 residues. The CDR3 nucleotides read TGTGCCAGCAGGACTGACTCTGGGGCCAACGTCCTGACTTTC. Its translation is CASRTDSGANVLTF.

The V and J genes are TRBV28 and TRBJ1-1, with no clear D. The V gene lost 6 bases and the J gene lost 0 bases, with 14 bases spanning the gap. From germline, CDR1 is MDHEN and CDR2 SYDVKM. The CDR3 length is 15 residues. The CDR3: CASSRGQSMNTEAFF. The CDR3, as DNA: TGTGCCAGCAGCCGCGGGCAGTCAATGAACACTGAAGCTTTCTTT.

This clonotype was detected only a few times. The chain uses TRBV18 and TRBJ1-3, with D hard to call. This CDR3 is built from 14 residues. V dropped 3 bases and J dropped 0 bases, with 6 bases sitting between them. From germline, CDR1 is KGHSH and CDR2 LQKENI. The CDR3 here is CASSPTSSGNTIYF. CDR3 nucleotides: TGTGCCAGCTCACCTACGAGCTCTGGAAACACCATATATTTT.

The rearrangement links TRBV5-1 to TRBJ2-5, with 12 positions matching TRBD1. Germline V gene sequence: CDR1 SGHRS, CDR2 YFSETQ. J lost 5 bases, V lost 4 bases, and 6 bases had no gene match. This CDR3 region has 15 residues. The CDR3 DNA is TGCGCCAGCAGCGCCGGGACAGGGGGCGAGGAGACCCAGTACTTC. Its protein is CASSAGTGGEETQYF.

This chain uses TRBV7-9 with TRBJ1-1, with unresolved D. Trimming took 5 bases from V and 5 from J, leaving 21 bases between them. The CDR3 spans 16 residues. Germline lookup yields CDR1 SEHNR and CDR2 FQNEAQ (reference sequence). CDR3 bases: TGTGCCAGCAGCGCCTCGAGCGACTGGCAAACAACTGAAGCTTTCTTT. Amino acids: CASSASSDWQTTEAFF.

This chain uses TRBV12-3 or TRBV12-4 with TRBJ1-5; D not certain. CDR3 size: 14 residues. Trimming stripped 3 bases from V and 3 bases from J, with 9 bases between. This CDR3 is CASSLLQPNQPQHF. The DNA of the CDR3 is TGTGCCAGCAGTTTGCTTCAACCCAATCAGCCCCAGCATTTT.

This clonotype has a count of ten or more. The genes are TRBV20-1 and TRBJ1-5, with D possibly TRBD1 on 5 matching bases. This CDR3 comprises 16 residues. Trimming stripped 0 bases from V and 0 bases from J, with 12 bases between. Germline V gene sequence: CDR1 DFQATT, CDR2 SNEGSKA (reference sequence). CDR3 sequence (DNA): TGCAGTGCTAGAGACCTGACAGACTATAGCAATCAGCCCCAGCATTTT. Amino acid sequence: CSARDLTDYSNQPQHF.